One and the same sample provided the 9 T cell receptor beta chains below, sequenced in a study of T cells in localized non-small cell lung cancer. Sequencing used immunoSEQ multiplex PCR; TCRdb keeps in-frame clones, though not all of them. The sample has around 64,000 clones; 90% to 95% are singletons. This specimen was peripheral blood, taken before any cancer treatment. Every receptor here comes from a man aged 35-75 years with stage I lung adenocarcinoma.

This chain links TRBV2 with TRBJ2-5, with TRBD1 identical over 8 bases. The CDR3 extends over 16 amino acids. Trimming cost V 7 bases and J 5 bases; bases outside gene matches: 15. Germline V CDR1 and CDR2: SNHLY, FYNNEI. For the CDR3, the DNA is TGTGCCAGCATTAGGAGAACAGGGGGTATCAGGGAGACCCAGTACTTC. As protein: CASIRRTGGIRETQYF.

This chain uses TRBV9 with TRBJ1-4; D call uncertain. Between the trimmed V and J ends, which lost 4 bases and 7 bases, there was a span of 11 bases. The CDR3 has 13 amino acids. CDR1 is SGDLS and CDR2 is YYNGEE in the germline V gene. The CDR3 here is CASSSPNVEKLFF. The CDR3 DNA sequence: TGTGCCAGCAGCTCTCCCAATGTTGAAAAACTGTTTTTT.

The chain uses TRBV6-4 and TRBJ2-3; D might be TRBD2 (6 bases). Germline V gene sequence: CDR1 MRHNA, CDR2 SNTAGT. V was pared by 8 bases and J by 2 bases, with 14 bases between. This CDR3 spans 14 amino acids. CDR3 protein: CASGRDFDTDTQYF. The CDR3 DNA is TGTGCCAGCGGCCGGGACTTCGACACAGATACGCAGTATTTT.

The chain is built from TRBV21-1 and TRBJ1-4; TRBD1 was called by the table and not checked on the DNA. TRBV21-1 is marked as a pseudogene. The CDR3 consists of 21 residues. In nucleotides, the CDR3 is TGTGCCAGCAGCAAAATCCGTGGGGGGACAGGGCCTAGACGGACTAATGAAAAACTGTTTTTT. This codes for CASSKIRGGTGPRRTNEKLFF.

The chain couples TRBV4-1 to TRBJ2-1, with D unresolved. This CDR3 has 16 residues. Germline V CDR1 and CDR2: MGHRA, YSYEKL. V lost 0 bases and J lost 0, with 9 bases in between. CDR3 protein: CASSQEGRSSYNEQFF. As DNA, the CDR3 is TGCGCCAGCAGCCAAGAAGGCAGGAGCTCCTACAATGAGCAGTTCTTC.

The chain has TRBV29-1 and TRBJ2-7; D is possibly TRBD2 (5 bases). The CDR3 consists of 12 residues. V was clipped by 2 bases and J by 5 bases, with 10 bases between them. The germline CDR1 and CDR2 sequences are SQVTM and ANQGSEA. The CDR3, as DNA: TGCAGCGTTGAATCGGGGTTCAACGAGCAGTACTTC. This sequence encodes CSVESGFNEQYF.

This clone was seen only once. This chain links TRBV7-6 with TRBJ1-2, with TRBD1 identical over 8 bases. Germline V CDR1 and CDR2: SGHVS, FNYEAQ. Trimming at V came to 5 bases and at J to 8 bases, leaving 7 bases not matched to a gene. The length of the CDR3 is 13 residues. CDR3 sequence reads: CASSQTGEGGYTF. The CDR3 DNA sequence: TGTGCCAGCAGCCAGACAGGGGAGGGGGGCTACACCTTC.

This sequence joins TRBV18 and TRBJ1-2, with 9 bases that match TRBD1. The V segment lost 4 bases and the J segment 6 bases; nucleotides outside the gene matches: 3. The CDR3 has 13 residues. Germline V gene lookup returns CDR1 KGHSH and CDR2 LQKENI. The CDR3 region has the DNA TGTGCCAGCTCACAGGGACAGGGCGATGGCTACACCTTC. This translates into CASSQGQGDGYTF.

This clone has more than one count but fewer than ten. The chain recombines TRBV19 with TRBJ2-5, with 7 positions matching TRBD1. With 5 bases clipped from V and 4 bases from J, the junction kept 13 bases outside the gene matches. Germline V CDR1 and CDR2: LNHDA, SQIVND (reference sequence). The CDR3 extends over 16 amino acids. The CDR3 nucleotides are TGTGCCAGTAGTCCCCGGACAGGTTTTGCGGGAGAGACCCAGTACTTC. The encoded protein is CASSPRTGFAGETQYF. The entire variable domain, with the rest obtained from reference TRBV19 and TRBJ2-5, is as follows: DGGITQSPKYLFRKEGQNVTLSCEQNLNHDAMYWYRQDPGQGLRLIYYSQIVNDFQKGDIAEGYSVSREKKESFPLTVTSAQKNPTAFYLCASSPRTGFAGETQYFGPGTRLLVL.